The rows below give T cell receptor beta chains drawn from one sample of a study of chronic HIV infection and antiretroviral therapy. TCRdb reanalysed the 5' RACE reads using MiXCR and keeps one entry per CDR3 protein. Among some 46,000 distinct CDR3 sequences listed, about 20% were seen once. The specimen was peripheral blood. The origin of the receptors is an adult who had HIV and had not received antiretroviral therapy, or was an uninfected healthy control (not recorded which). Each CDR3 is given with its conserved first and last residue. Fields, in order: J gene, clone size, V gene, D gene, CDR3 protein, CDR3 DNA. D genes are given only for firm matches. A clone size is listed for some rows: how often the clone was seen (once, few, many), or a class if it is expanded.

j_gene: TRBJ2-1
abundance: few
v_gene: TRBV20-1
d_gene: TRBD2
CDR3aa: CSARDRLASGEQFF
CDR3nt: TGCAGTGCTAGAGATCGATTGGCTAGCGGGGAGCAGTTCTTC

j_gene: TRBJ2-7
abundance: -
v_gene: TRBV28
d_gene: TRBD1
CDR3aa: CASSFGDSPYEQYF
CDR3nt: TGTGCCAGCAGTTTCGGGGACAGCCCCTACGAGCAGTACTTC

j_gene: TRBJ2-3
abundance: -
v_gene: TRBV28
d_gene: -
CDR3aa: CASTGSDSSSTDTQYF
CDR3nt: TGTGCCAGCACCGGATCGGACTCCTCTAGCACAGATACGCAGTATTTT

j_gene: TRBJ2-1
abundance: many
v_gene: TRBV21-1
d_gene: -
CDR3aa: CASSVGEGRGTPSYNEQFF
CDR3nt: TGTGCCAGCAGCGTAGGGGAGGGACGCGGGACGCCCTCCTACAATGAGCAGTTCTTC

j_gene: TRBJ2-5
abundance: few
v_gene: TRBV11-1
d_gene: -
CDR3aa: CASTPGTEQPQETQYF
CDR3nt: TGTGCCAGCACCCCGGGCACTGAACAGCCTCAAGAGACCCAGTACTTC

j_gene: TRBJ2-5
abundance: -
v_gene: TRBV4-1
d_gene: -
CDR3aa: CVSSQDRTGRETQYF
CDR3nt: TGCGTCAGCAGCCAAGATCGTACAGGGCGAGAGACCCAGTACTTC

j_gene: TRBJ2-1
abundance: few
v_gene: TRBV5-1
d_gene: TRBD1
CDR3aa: CASSLNWGTDEQFF
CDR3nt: TGCGCCAGCAGCTTGAATTGGGGGACAGATGAGCAGTTCTTC

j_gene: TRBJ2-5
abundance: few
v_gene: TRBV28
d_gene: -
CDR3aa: CASSVSGVQETQYF
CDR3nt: TGTGCCAGCAGTGTTTCAGGAGTCCAAGAGACCCAGTACTTC

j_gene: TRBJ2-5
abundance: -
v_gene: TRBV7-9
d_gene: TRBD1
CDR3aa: CASSLPPGGETQYF
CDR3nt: TGTGCCAGCAGCTTACCCCCAGGGGGCGAGACCCAGTACTTC

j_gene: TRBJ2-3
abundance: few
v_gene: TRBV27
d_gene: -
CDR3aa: CASSPGHLSTDTQYF
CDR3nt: TGTGCCAGCAGCCCGGGACACCTGAGCACAGATACGCAGTATTTT

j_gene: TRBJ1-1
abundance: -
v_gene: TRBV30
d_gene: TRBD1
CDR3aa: CARGTGTEAFF
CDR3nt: TGTGCCCGGGGGACAGGCACTGAAGCTTTCTTT

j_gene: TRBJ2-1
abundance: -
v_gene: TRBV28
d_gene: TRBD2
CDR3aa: CASIPGLAGSEQFF
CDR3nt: TGTGCCAGCATCCCGGGGCTAGCGGGAAGTGAGCAGTTCTTC